These 5 T cell receptor beta chains came from one sample sequenced in a study of CD8 T cells in ankylosing spondylitis. Study-level points and caveats: Fewer than 10 highly homologous variants made up a TCR beta motif that seemed to typify ankylosing spondylitis blood.

Their cognate antigens are unknown. A single record per CDR3 protein comes from TCRdb applying MiXCR to the 5' RACE reads. The table records roughly 700,000 distinct CDR3 sequences, about 20% of them present only once. The specimen sequenced was blood, either unsorted or a sorted T cell fraction (not recorded which). The receptors were sampled from a male donor with ankylosing spondylitis.

This clonotype was recorded many times. The rearrangement joins TRBV4-1 to TRBJ1-6; the D is unclear. Germline V gene sequence: CDR1 MGHRA, CDR2 YSYEKL. This CDR3 is built from 16 residues. V lost 4 bases and J lost 7, with 17 bases in between. The CDR3 DNA follows: TGCGCCAGCAGCCCCCTTGCCGGGATTCAGAATTCACCCCTCCACTTT. Its protein is CASSPLAGIQNSPLHF.

This chain joins TRBV6-5 and TRBJ2-7; TRBD2 is a possible D gene (5 bases). CDR3 length equals 16 residues. The V end lost 0 bases, the J end lost 3 bases, and 15 bases lay between the germline ends. Germline V lookup: CDR1 MNHEY, CDR2 SVGAGI. CDR3 bases: TGTGCCAGCAGTTACTCGGATGCGGGCGGAGACTACGAGCAGTACTTC. This translates into CASSYSDAGGDYEQYF.

There are many counts of this clonotype. The genes are TRBV7-8 and TRBJ2-2; TRBD1 aligns across 8 bases. V trimming: 1 base; J trimming: 4 bases; junction bases outside the gene matches: 2. CDR1 and CDR2 from the germline V gene are SGHVS and FQNEAQ. This CDR3 spans 15 amino acids. CDR3 sequence: CASSLGQGSTGELFF. CDR3 nucleotides: TGTGCCAGCAGCTTAGGACAGGGGAGCACCGGGGAGCTGTTTTTT.

The chain couples TRBV19 to TRBJ2-6; D gene ambiguous. The CDR3 is made up of 16 amino acids. The germline V gene has CDR1 LNHDA and CDR2 SQIVND (reference sequence). V lost 0 bases, J lost 0 bases, and 6 bases lay in between. CDR3 loop: CASSIDSHSGANVLTF. The CDR3 bases are TGTGCCAGTAGTATAGATTCGCACTCTGGGGCCAACGTCCTGACTTTC.

CDR3 DNA: TGCAGTGCTAGACTCGACAGGGGGCGAAAACACACTGAAGCTTTCTTT. Its translation: CSARLDRGRKHTEAFF. The chain employs TRBV20-1 and TRBJ1-1; 10 positions agree with TRBD1. Looked up from germline, CDR1 is DFQATT and CDR2 is SNEGSKA (reference sequence). The CDR3 totals 16 residues. J gave up 3 bases and V 2 bases, and 9 bases lay outside the gene matches.